The sequence of this TCR beta chain was determined in a study of PD-1 blockade in classical Hodgkin lymphoma. Study-level points and caveats: Partial responders and progressors had significantly lower baseline TCR diversity.

Worth noting for this clone: What it binds is unknown.

All trial patients relapsed after autologous stem cell transplantation. TCRdb's table, derived via immunoSEQ multiplex PCR, lists solely in-frame clones and lacks some. The sample consists of approximately 24,000 clones, over 75% of them appearing once. This CDR3 comprises 12 residues. V shed 4 bases and J shed 0 bases, with 3 bases lying between them. CDR1 and CDR2 from the germline V gene are LNHDA and SQIVND (reference sequence). This chain uses TRBV19 with TRBJ1-1; D unresolved. The receptor was isolated from a human donor with classical Hodgkin lymphoma. The material was peripheral blood mononuclear cells (PBMCs), obtained at baseline. The CDR3 here is CASSTLNTEAFF. In DNA, the CDR3 is TGTGCCAGTAGTACTTTGAACACTGAAGCTTTCTTT.